The text below deals with one T cell receptor beta chain. The antigen this receptor binds is unknown. At one boundary the junction diverges from the germline segment, which might be a read error. The data were taken from a study of CD8 T cells in ankylosing spondylitis (dated 2017 in TCRdb). General notes on the study: To find TCR variants linked to disease, the study profiled T cell receptor beta repertoires in ankylosing spondylitis patients and healthy donors. The full study cohort was made up of under 30 ankylosing spondylitis patients and 95 to 130 healthy donors. Peripheral blood was sampled, and synovial fluid was additionally collected from ankylosing spondylitis patients.

Data came from an Illumina HiSeq 2500. TCR beta libraries were prepared by quantitative 5'-RACE with molecular barcodes. In the original analysis: Disease-linked TCR variants were identified with a new computational method built on a probabilistic model of VDJ rearrangement. TCRdb cleaned the public reads at Q25 with fastp, built clones with MiXCR and kept in-frame beta chains. Each CDR3 protein gets just one entry, which takes the most common genes and DNA from the rows behind it. These V and J calls rely on TCRdb rather than the paper's analysis. The sample table records roughly 230,000 distinct CDR3 sequences; more than 9% of these occur just once. Jointly, the top ten make up around 3% of the sample. CDR1 is given as KGHDR and CDR2 as SFDVKD, both from the germline V gene. The CDR3 starts with the cysteine, ends with the phenylalanine, and has 14 residues. CDR3 DNA only is kept here, 42 bases in frame from base 1.

Study-wide conclusions, independent of this receptor: Blood from ankylosing spondylitis patients appeared to be characterized by a TCR beta motif composed of 7 to 9 highly homologous amino acid variants. The disease-linked clones had a CD8+ phenotype and were found at relatively low frequencies in peripheral blood. The disease-linked clones were reported as significantly enriched in matched synovial fluid samples from ankylosing spondylitis patients. Some motif variants were previously reported in synovial fluid and blood of reactive arthritis patients, suggesting common disease-initiation mechanisms.

The V and J segments used are TRBV24-1 and TRBJ2-7; the central 7 bases match TRBD1. The sequenced material came from blood, either unsorted or a sorted T cell fraction (not recorded which). This clonotype was sampled from a male donor with ankylosing spondylitis or in good health (not recorded which). The nucleotide sequence is TGTGTCACCATAGGGGGACAGAGTACCTACGAGCAGTACTTC. It codes for CVTIGGQSTYEQYF.